This TCR beta chain was captured by sequencing in a study of tumor-infiltrating lymphocytes in primary liver carcinoma. On the study more broadly: The patients, men and women alike, were aged 30 to 69 years. Stage T1-T3 N0M0 and a size of about 4 to 11 cm characterized the tumors. Findings of the study overall: A significantly higher top-250-clone fraction was found in tumors than in blood (p = 0.039).

This clonotype was detected a few times. Its antigen is undetermined. The source of the blood RNA was unsorted whole blood, and germline DNA was extracted as well. At sampling, these chronic HBV carriers had received no treatment. From approximately 490 ng total RNA, TCR beta cDNA was generated with a primer in the constant region. A slightly modified ARM-PCR protocol with three nested multiplex PCR rounds produced these TCR beta libraries. TRBV1-TRBV30 forward primers paired with a C-beta reverse primer were used in the first two PCR rounds, which ran roughly 11 cycles each. MiXCR was run by TCRdb on the multiplex PCR reads, yielding one entry per CDR3 protein. This repertoire shows about 180,000 distinct CDR3 sequences, around 60% found once; its top ten account for 72%. Germline values: CDR1 MNHNS, CDR2 SASEGT. The V gene lost 1 base and the J gene lost 5 bases, with 11 bases spanning the gap. This CDR3 comprises 14 residues.

The rearrangement joins TRBV6-1 to TRBJ2-5; maybe TRBD2 (5 bases). This TCR was recovered from a man between 35 and 55 years old with primary liver carcinoma and hepatitis B virus infection. Sample: peripheral blood. CDR3 DNA sequence: TGTGCCAGCAGTGAAGTCGGCCGAGGGGAGACCCAGTACTTC. Amino acids: CASSEVGRGETQYF.